This passage covers 15 T cell receptor beta chains from one sample sequenced in a study of shared clonotypes between healthy human individuals. Some clones are missing from TCRdb's copy, which holds only in-frame ones; the method was immunoSEQ multiplex PCR. The sample lists millions of clones, roughly 95% occurring once. The sample was naive CD4+ T cells sorted from blood. Subset defined: CD45RA+ positively selected. All receptors come from a man between 18 and 35 years old in good health.

This rearrangement joins TRBV19 to TRBJ2-7; D ambiguous. Germline V lookup: CDR1 LNHDA, CDR2 SQIVND (reference sequence). The V end was cut by 3 bases, the J end by 0 bases, with 9 bases between. The CDR3 consists of 14 residues. CDR3 in DNA: TGTGCCAGTAGTATTGGGGTTCACTCCTACGAGCAGTACTTC. Residues: CASSIGVHSYEQYF.

The genes are TRBV6-6 and TRBJ2-7; the D gene is possibly TRBD2 (6 bases). The germline gives CDR1 MNHNY, CDR2 SVGAGI (reference sequence). The CDR3 is 13 residues long. The V end lost 6 bases, the J end lost 3 bases, and 12 bases lay between the germline ends. The CDR3 bases are TGTGCCAGCAGGCCGGGGGAAGGCTACGAGCAGTACTTC. Protein product: CASRPGEGYEQYF.

The CDR3 region is CASSPGQGLRETQYF. The CDR3 DNA is TGTGCCAGCAGCCCGGGACAGGGGCTTCGGGAGACCCAGTACTTC. The chain combines TRBV11-3 with TRBJ2-5; 10 bases are shared with TRBD1. Trimming removed 5 bases from V and 5 bases from J; junction bases left unmatched: 8. Germline V CDR1 and CDR2: SGHNT, YENEEA. The CDR3 runs to 15 residues.

V and J are TRBV28 and TRBJ1-4; TRBD1 matches 8 bases. The CDR3 contains 13 residues. The V gene end was trimmed by 3 bases and the J gene end by 15 bases; junction bases not matched to a gene: 9. Per the germline V gene, CDR1 is MDHEN and CDR2 is SYDVKM. The CDR3 DNA follows: TGTGCCAGCAGTTTTGAATTGAGGACAGGGATGTTTTTT. It translates to CASSFELRTGMFF.

As DNA, the CDR3 is TGTGCCAGCAGCTTCAGGGTCGCAAGCTATGGCTACACCTTC. It codes for CASSFRVASYGYTF. V gene TRBV7-9 combines with J gene TRBJ1-2, with D perhaps TRBD1 (5 bases). Germline values: CDR1 SEHNR, CDR2 FQNEAQ (reference sequence). Trimming took 3 bases from V and 4 from J, leaving 12 bases between them. The CDR3 covers 14 residues.

The chain joins TRBV5-1 to TRBJ2-3; maybe TRBD2 (6 bases). This CDR3 is 17 amino acids long. The V end was cut by 0 bases, the J end by 3 bases, with 17 bases between. From germline, CDR1 is SGHRS and CDR2 YFSETQ. The CDR3 loop reads CASSLGSPGVGTDTQYF. The CDR3 DNA sequence: TGCGCCAGCAGCTTGGGGAGCCCGGGAGTGGGGACAGATACGCAGTATTTT.

J is TRBJ1-3 and V is TRBV6-5; TRBD1 is a possible D gene (5 bases). Germline CDR1 MNHEY, CDR2 SVGAGI. V was shortened by 5 bases and J by 0 bases, with 8 bases between the two germline ends. This CDR3 region has 14 residues. Here the CDR3 DNA reads TGTGCCAGCAGTGAACAGGCCTCTGGAAACACCATATATTTT. Its translation is CASSEQASGNTIYF.

To note about this clone: Other DNA variants within this sample encode the same CDR3. The chain recombines TRBV2 with TRBJ1-5; 8 bases match TRBD1. The germline V gene encodes CDR1 SNHLY and CDR2 FYNNEI. V lost 6 bases, J lost 8 bases, and 6 bases stayed unmatched. This CDR3 has 13 amino acids. For the CDR3, the DNA is TGTGCCAGCAGAGGACAGGGTGGGGAGCCCCAGCATTTT. Its protein is CASRGQGGEPQHF.

Notes on this clone: Other DNA sequences of this sample code for an identical CDR3. The chain carries TRBV18 and TRBJ2-7; no firm D call. The germline V gene has CDR1 KGHSH and CDR2 LQKENI. V was cut by 6 bases and J by 2 bases, with 8 bases left in between. This CDR3 spans 12 amino acids. The CDR3 here is CASSLGAYEQYF. CDR3 DNA sequence: TGTGCCAGCTCCCTAGGAGCCTACGAGCAGTACTTC.

V usage is TRBV30 and J usage is TRBJ2-7; 8 bases agree with TRBD1. The CDR3 has 16 residues. Trimming took 4 bases from V and 3 from J; bases not matched to a gene: 14. The V gene's germline CDR1 is GTSNPN and CDR2 SVGIG (reference sequence). The DNA of the CDR3 is TGTGCCTGGACCCCCCTACCGGGACAGGCCTACTACGAGCAGTACTTC. Amino acid sequence: CAWTPLPGQAYYEQYF.

This clone was recorded once. The sample holds other DNA sequences that translate to the same CDR3. The chain carries TRBV4-1 and TRBJ2-7; 9 bases line up with TRBD1. The CDR3 is 16 amino acids. With 4 bases clipped from V and 0 bases from J, the junction kept 7 bases outside the gene matches. Germline assignment: CDR1 MGHRA and CDR2 YSYEKL. The CDR3 nucleotides read TGCGCCAGCAGCCGAGAAGGGACAGGGTCCTCCTACGAGCAGTACTTC. Residues: CASSREGTGSSYEQYF.

CDR3 DNA sequence: TGCGCCAGCAGCTTGGGGGACAGGGAGGCTGAAGCTTTCTTT. Its translation is CASSLGDREAEAFF. V gene TRBV5-1 combines with J gene TRBJ1-1, with 9 bases aligning to TRBD1. Germline-derived CDR1 and CDR2 are SGHRS and YFSETQ. Germline trimming cut 0 bases from V and 6 bases from J; bases unmatched to any gene: 3. The CDR3 has 14 residues. Full variable domain (outside the CDR3, taken from reference TRBV5-1 and TRBJ1-1): KAGVTQTPRYLIKTRGQQVTLSCSPISGHRSVSWYQQTPGQGLQFLFEYFSETQRNKGNFPGRFSGRQFSNSRSEMNVSTLELGDSALYLCASSLGDREAEAFFGQGTRLTVV.

The chain carries TRBV5-1 and TRBJ2-7, with 7 positions matching TRBD2. V lost 4 bases to trimming and J lost 6 bases; unmatched junction nucleotides: 13. This CDR3 has 15 amino acids. In germline, CDR1 is SGHRS, CDR2 YFSETQ. CDR3 protein: CASSHPSGVGGEQYF. The CDR3 DNA sequence: TGCGCCAGCAGCCATCCCAGCGGGGTGGGCGGCGAGCAGTACTTC.

This clone showed up just once. This chain connects TRBV10-1 to TRBJ2-3; 7 positions agree with TRBD2. After removal of 0 bases from V and 0 bases from J, the junction contained 6 bases not matched to a gene. The CDR3 is 17 residues long. Germline assignment: CDR1 WNHNN and CDR2 SYGVQD (reference sequence). For the CDR3, the DNA is TGCGCCAGCAGTGAGTCGGGTAGCGGGTCTAGCACAGATACGCAGTATTTT. Translating it yields CASSESGSGSSTDTQYF.

In this sample, this clone turned up once. The chain combines TRBV15 with TRBJ2-3; tentative D call: TRBD2 (5 bases). The CDR3 extends over 16 amino acids. Trimming cost V 0 bases and J 1 base, with 11 bases left between them. The germline gives CDR1 LNHNV, CDR2 YYDKDF (reference sequence). CDR3 sequence reads: CATSRENRGRTDTQYF. CDR3 DNA: TGTGCCACCAGCAGAGAGAACAGAGGGCGCACAGATACGCAGTATTTT.